This entry describes one T cell receptor (beta chain). The repertoire was sequenced with immunoSEQ multiplex PCR; TCRdb's copy has only in-frame clones and lacks some. The data contain some 460,000 clones, approximately 90% of them seen just once; the ten biggest clones take up 1.7%. Stated treatment: around 19 received Ad26.COV2.S at low or high dose, single or two shots; about 5 received placebo; per-sample allocation not given. The samples were gathered on day 63 after the first injection of vaccine or placebo. Recruitment in Boston yielded a donor of adult age, 18-55 years. This entry is derived from a study of Ad26.COV2.S vaccination and SARS-CoV-2 variants. The CDR3 is 13 amino acids. V lost 3 bases and J 15 bases, leaving 18 bases between the germline ends. Germline V gene data show CDR1 as KGHSH and CDR2 as LQKENI.

The source material was peripheral blood, sampled in a trial of Ad26.COV2.S vaccine versus placebo. The receptor was derived from a person between 18 and 59 years old who received the Ad26.COV2.S COVID-19 vaccine or a placebo. The V and J genes are TRBV18 and TRBJ2-1, with D possibly TRBD1 on 6 matching bases. The DNA for the CDR3 is TGTGCCAGCTCACCGACGTACAGGGAACCCGCGTTCTTC. The encoded protein is CASSPTYREPAFF.